These 21 T cell receptor beta chains were all obtained from the same sample, sequenced in a study of T cell changes during pregnancy in multiple sclerosis. Some clones are missing from TCRdb's copy, which holds only in-frame ones; the method was immunoSEQ multiplex PCR. The repertoire consists of 30,000 to 35,000 clones, with approximately 90% occurring once and the leading ten covering around 13%. Sequencing used CD8+ T cells from peripheral blood mononuclear cells, obtained in the first trimester of pregnancy. Source of these receptors: a female donor with multiple sclerosis, enrolled in a pregnancy study.

As to this clone: Because the CDR3's place on the DNA is in doubt, the DNA is left out and the CDR3 is given as listed by TCRdb. The chain has TRBV2 and TRBJ2-7; the D segment call TRBD1 is taken from the table without a DNA check. CDR1 is SNHLY and CDR2 is FYNNEI in the germline V gene. Including both end residues, the CDR3 is 22 amino acids long. The CDR3 spells CASSYSGTALRAVLRAWAEQYF.

This chain connects TRBV2 to TRBJ1-3, with 7 positions matching TRBD1. CDR3 length: 16 residues. The ends lost 7 bases at V and 0 bases at J; junction bases unmatched: 9. Germline values: CDR1 SNHLY, CDR2 FYNNEI. Here the CDR3 reads CASIATGPLSGNTIYF. CDR3 sequence (DNA): TGTGCCAGCATAGCGACAGGGCCTCTCTCTGGAAACACCATATATTTT.

J is TRBJ1-1 and V is TRBV30; maybe TRBD1 (5 bases). Germline V gives CDR1 GTSNPN, CDR2 SVGIG (reference sequence). The CDR3 loop spans 12 amino acids. Deletions cut 2 bases from V and 3 bases from J, with 7 bases between. DNA for the CDR3: TGTGCCTGGAGTCCGGGGGACACTGAAGCTTTCTTT. Protein product: CAWSPGDTEAFF.

This chain uses TRBV7-9 with TRBJ2-4; TRBD2 aligns across 13 bases. The CDR3 runs 16 residues. Losses at the gene ends were 5 bases for V and 12 bases for J; bases not matched to a gene: 13. The germline gives CDR1 SEHNR, CDR2 FQNEAQ (reference sequence). The CDR3 reads CASSPRTSGSAPPQYF. CDR3 sequence (DNA): TGTGCCAGCAGCCCGCGGACTAGCGGGAGCGCGCCTCCTCAGTACTTC. Based on the CDR3 plus reference TRBV7-9 and TRBJ2-4, the full variable domain is DTGVSQNPRHKITKRGQNVTFRCDPISEHNRLYWYRQTLGQGPEFLTYFQNEAQLEKSRLLSDRFSAERPKGSFSTLEIQRTEQGDSAMYLCASSPRTSGSAPPQYFGAGTRLSVL.

The chain carries TRBV7-9 and TRBJ1-4; D perhaps matches TRBD1 (6 bases). V was shortened by 5 bases and J by 1 base, with 11 bases between the two germline ends. CDR3 length: 15 residues. The germline gives CDR1 SEHNR, CDR2 FQNEAQ (reference sequence). The chain's CDR3 is CASSPLQGTNEKLFF. CDR3 coding DNA: TGTGCCAGCAGCCCACTACAGGGAACTAATGAAAAACTGTTTTTT.

The rearrangement uses TRBV11-2 and TRBJ2-1; no clear D. V lost 6 bases to trimming and J lost 9 bases, with 9 bases between them. Germline CDR1 SGHAT, CDR2 FQNNGV. The CDR3 runs to 11 residues. The CDR3 loop reads CASSHSGEQFF. In nucleotides, the CDR3 is TGTGCCAGCAGTCATTCGGGTGAGCAGTTCTTC. Drawing the rest from reference TRBV11-2 and TRBJ2-1, the complete variable domain is EAGVAQSPRYKIIEKRQSVAFWCNPISGHATLYWYQQILGQGPKLLIQFQNNGVVDDSQLPKDRFSAERLKGVDSTLKIQPAKLEDSAVYLCASSHSGEQFFGPGTRLTVL.

The V call is TRBV28, the J call TRBJ2-7; 9 bases fit TRBD1. Trimming cost V 6 bases and J 3 bases; bases outside gene matches: 12. Germline V lookup: CDR1 MDHEN, CDR2 SYDVKM. This CDR3 is 16 amino acids long. In DNA form, the CDR3 reads TGTGCCAGCAGCACCCCACAGGGGGCGGACTTCTACGAGCAGTACTTC. It yields the protein CASSTPQGADFYEQYF. Supplemented by reference TRBV28 and TRBJ2-7, the full variable domain reads DVKVTQSSRYLVKRTGEKVFLECVQDMDHENMFWYRQDPGLGLRLIYFSYDVKMKEKGDIPEGYSVSREKKERFSLILESASTNQTSMYLCASSTPQGADFYEQYFGPGTRLTVT.

The chain links TRBV7-9 to TRBJ2-7, with a tentative D call TRBD2 (7 bases). Per the germline V gene, CDR1 is SEHNR and CDR2 is FQNEAQ (reference sequence). Trimming left V 1 base short and J 3 bases short, with 13 bases between. The CDR3 contains 15 residues. The CDR3 sequence: CASSLEREGHYEQYF. DNA for the CDR3: TGTGCCAGCAGCTTAGAAAGGGAGGGACACTACGAGCAGTACTTC.

In its sample, this clone was seen once. This rearrangement joins TRBV28 to TRBJ2-1; the match to TRBD1 covers 7 bases. Germline lookup yields CDR1 MDHEN and CDR2 SYDVKM. There are 15 residues in the CDR3. V shed 6 bases and J 4 bases; nucleotides not matched to a gene: 9. In DNA form, the CDR3 reads TGTGCCAGCAGGTCTGACAGGGATTTATACAATGAGCAGTTCTTC. Translating gives CASRSDRDLYNEQFF.

The V and J genes are TRBV29-1 and TRBJ2-7, with a tentative D call TRBD1 (6 bases). The V end lost 6 bases, the J end lost 7 bases, and 19 bases lay between the germline ends. The length of the CDR3 is 13 residues. Germline V gene sequence: CDR1 SQVTM, CDR2 ANQGSEA. The CDR3 sequence is CSVGDQGHEEQYF. DNA of the CDR3: TGCAGCGTGGGCGATCAGGGACACGAGGAGCAGTACTTC.

The V gene is TRBV19, the J gene TRBJ2-1, with D possibly being TRBD1 (5 bases). CDR3 size: 13 residues. V lost 2 bases and J lost 7, with 9 bases in between. Germline loops: CDR1 LNHDA, CDR2 SQIVND (reference sequence). This CDR3 reads CASSIQGVNEQFF. The DNA for the CDR3 is TGTGCCAGTAGTATACAGGGTGTTAATGAGCAGTTCTTC.

The rearrangement uses TRBV29-1 and TRBJ1-1; D remains unclear. From germline, CDR1 is SQVTM and CDR2 ANQGSEA. V was clipped by 7 bases and J by 0 bases, with 9 bases between them. The CDR3 consists of 12 residues. CDR3 in amino acids: CSANSMNTEAFF. The CDR3 nucleotides read TGCAGCGCCAACTCCATGAACACTGAAGCTTTCTTT.

The rearrangement joins TRBV5-1 to TRBJ1-1; possibly TRBD1 for D (5 bases). The CDR3 spans 13 residues. V dropped 3 bases and J dropped 2 bases, with 8 bases sitting between them. The germline V gene encodes CDR1 SGHRS and CDR2 YFSETQ. The CDR3 DNA reads TGCGCCAGCAGCTCGGACACCAACACTGAAGCTTTCTTT. It is translated as CASSSDTNTEAFF.

V and J are TRBV7-9 and TRBJ2-7; D may be TRBD2 (5 bases). V was clipped by 5 bases and J by 6 bases, with 14 bases between them. Germline CDR1 reads SEHNR; CDR2 reads FQNEAQ (reference sequence). CDR3 length equals 13 residues. The CDR3, as DNA: TGTGCCAGCAGCGCTACTCCAGGACTCGAGCAGTACTTC. Its translation: CASSATPGLEQYF.

This clone was picked up a small number of times. A clone one base away is much larger, so this may be a read error. This CDR3 is also generated by other DNA sequences in the sample. The gene calls are TRBV2 and TRBJ1-1; D remains ambiguous. V lost 2 bases, J lost 0 bases, and 7 bases lay in between. From germline, CDR1 is SNHLY and CDR2 FYNNEI. The CDR3 has 14 residues. The CDR3 sequence: CASSEPKMNTEAFF. The CDR3 nucleotides read TGTGCCAGCAGTGAACCAAAAATGAACACTGAAGCTTTCTTT.

This clone was recorded only once. The chain uses TRBV23-1 and TRBJ1-1, with D tentatively TRBD1 (6 bases). TRBV23-1 is sorted into the ORF group, with uncertain function. The CDR3 extends over 15 amino acids. Deletions cut 7 bases from V and 1 base from J, with 16 bases between. CDR3 amino acids: CASNIKRGQNTEAFF. In nucleotides, the CDR3 is TGCGCCAGCAATATAAAGCGGGGGCAGAACACTGAAGCTTTCTTT.

The chain has TRBV6-1 and TRBJ2-7; maybe TRBD1 (7 bases). The V gene lost 7 bases and the J gene lost 5 bases, with 15 bases spanning the gap. The germline CDR1 and CDR2 sequences are MNHNS and SASEGT. The CDR3 contains 13 residues. The DNA of the CDR3 is TGTGCCAGCACTTCTATCAGGGGGGACGAGCAGTACTTC. It yields the protein CASTSIRGDEQYF.

The chain has TRBV30 and TRBJ1-4; D is uncertain. Trimming took off 5 bases at V and 8 bases at J, with 12 bases between the two ends. The CDR3 length is 12 residues. From germline, CDR1 is GTSNPN and CDR2 SVGIG (reference sequence). The CDR3: CAWRAGYEKLFF. CDR3 sequence (DNA): TGTGCCTGGCGGGCGGGATACGAAAAACTGTTTTTT.

The chain recombines TRBV27 with TRBJ2-2, with 7 bases identical to TRBD2. Germline CDR1 and CDR2: MNHEY and SMNVEV (reference sequence). There are 18 residues in the CDR3. V was clipped by 2 bases and J by 2 bases; unmatched bases: 11. The CDR3 spells CASSLHSLGGVNTGELFF. DNA of the CDR3: TGTGCCAGCAGTTTACACTCTCTGGGGGGGGTTAACACCGGGGAGCTGTTTTTT.

The chain employs TRBV19 and TRBJ2-3, with D perhaps TRBD2 (5 bases). Trimming cost V 3 bases and J 6 bases, with 16 bases left between them. CDR3 length: 15 amino acids. Per the germline V gene, CDR1 is LNHDA and CDR2 is SQIVND (reference sequence). The CDR3 region has the DNA TGTGCCAGTAGTATGTTGTCTAGCCTGAGGGATACGCAGTATTTT. Its translation is CASSMLSSLRDTQYF.

The chain couples TRBV19 to TRBJ2-1; 7 bases are shared with TRBD2. The CDR3 has 17 amino acids. Looked up from germline, CDR1 is LNHDA and CDR2 is SQIVND (reference sequence). V was pared by 0 bases and J by 0 bases, with 5 bases of the junction left unmatched. The CDR3 nucleotides are TGTGCCAGTAGTATAGATCGGGAGGCCGGCTCCTACAATGAGCAGTTCTTC. Its translation is CASSIDREAGSYNEQFF.